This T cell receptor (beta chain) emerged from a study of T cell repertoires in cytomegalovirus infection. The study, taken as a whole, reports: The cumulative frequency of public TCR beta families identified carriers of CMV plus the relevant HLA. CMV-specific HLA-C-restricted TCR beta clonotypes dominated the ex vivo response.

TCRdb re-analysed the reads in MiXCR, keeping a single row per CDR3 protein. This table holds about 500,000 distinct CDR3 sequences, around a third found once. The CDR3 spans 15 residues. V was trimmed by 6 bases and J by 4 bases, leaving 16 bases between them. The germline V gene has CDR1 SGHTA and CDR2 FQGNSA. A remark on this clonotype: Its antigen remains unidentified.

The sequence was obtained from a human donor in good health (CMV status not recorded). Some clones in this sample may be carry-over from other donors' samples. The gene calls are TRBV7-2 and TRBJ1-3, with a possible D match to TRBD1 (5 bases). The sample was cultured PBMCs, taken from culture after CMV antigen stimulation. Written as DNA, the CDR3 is TGTGCCAGCAGTTCAGGGCTGGGGGAGGGAAACACCATATATTTT. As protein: CASSSGLGEGNTIYF.